The 8 T cell receptor beta chains reported below all come from one sample, sequenced in a study of cytomegalovirus exposure and HLA in healthy donors. Primers for the PCR totalled 60 Vbeta and 13 Jbeta. Data came from immunoSEQ multiplex PCR; TCRdb stores just in-frame clones and leaves some out. This table has approximately 110,000 clones, roughly 80% appearing once. Input material: PBMCs. The receptor set was obtained from a middle-aged woman in good health and CMV-seronegative.

The V call is TRBV6-4, the J call TRBJ1-2; TRBD1 aligns across 8 bases. This CDR3 comprises 14 residues. Germline CDR1 reads MRHNA; CDR2 reads SNTAGT. Trimming cost V 5 bases and J 4 bases; bases outside gene matches: 6. The CDR3 DNA reads TGTGCCAGCAGTAACGGGACAGGCACCTATGGCTACACCTTC. It translates to CASSNGTGTYGYTF.

This chain uses TRBV28 with TRBJ2-5; 9 bases line up with TRBD2. After removal of 5 bases from V and 0 bases from J, the junction contained 16 bases not matched to a gene. CDR1 and CDR2 from the germline V gene are MDHEN and SYDVKM. CDR3 length: 19 amino acids. The CDR3 region is CASSGGGGRDWRYQETQYF. The CDR3 DNA follows: TGTGCCAGCAGTGGGGGTGGCGGGAGGGATTGGAGATACCAAGAGACCCAGTACTTC. The full variable domain, with the rest looked up from reference TRBV28 and TRBJ2-5, is DVKVTQSSRYLVKRTGEKVFLECVQDMDHENMFWYRQDPGLGLRLIYFSYDVKMKEKGDIPEGYSVSREKKERFSLILESASTNQTSMYLCASSGGGGRDWRYQETQYFGPGTRLLVL.

This clone was observed a few times. CDR3 DNA: TGTGCCAGCAGTTTAACTGGGCTAGCATCCGATGAGCAGTTCTTC. Its translation: CASSLTGLASDEQFF. The genes are TRBV7-9 and TRBJ2-1, with D possibly TRBD2 on 5 matching bases. CDR1 SEHNR and CDR2 FQNEAQ come from the germline V gene (reference sequence). The CDR3 runs 15 residues. V was pared by 6 bases and J by 8 bases, with 20 bases between.

V gene TRBV6-1 combines with J gene TRBJ1-5, with D unresolved. CDR1 is MNHNS and CDR2 is SASEGT in the germline V gene. The V gene lost 6 bases and the J gene lost 4 bases, with 16 bases spanning the gap. CDR3 length: 15 amino acids. The CDR3 protein is CASRHPTGGNQPQHF. CDR3 bases: TGTGCCAGCAGACACCCCACGGGAGGTAATCAGCCCCAGCATTTT.

J is TRBJ2-3 and V is TRBV11-2; 15 nucleotides line up with TRBD2. Trimming at V came to 0 bases and at J to 1 base, leaving 8 bases not matched to a gene. CDR1 and CDR2 from the germline V gene are SGHAT and FQNNGV. This CDR3 spans 20 amino acids. The CDR3 DNA is TGTGCCAGCAGCTTAGACCCGGGACTAGCGGGGGGCTTCGGCACAGATACGCAGTATTTT. Its translation: CASSLDPGLAGGFGTDTQYF.

The chain carries TRBV6-1 and TRBJ2-5, with 11 bases identical to TRBD2. Judging by the DNA end, TRBJ2-7 fits better; the J call may be wrong. The length of the CDR3 is 15 residues. CDR1 is MNHNS and CDR2 is SASEGT in the germline V gene. The CDR3 region has the DNA TGTGCCAGTAGCGGGAGGGCCGGTTCCAGCTACGAGCAGTACTTC. Translating gives CASSGRAGSSYEQYF.

This clone was detected once. The chain links TRBV2 to TRBJ2-4; TRBD1 agrees at 10 bases. The CDR3 consists of 15 residues. Per germline, CDR1 SNHLY and CDR2 FYNNEI. V lost 1 base to trimming and J lost 6 bases; unmatched junction nucleotides: 3. The CDR3 protein is CASSEGDRGGNIQYF. CDR3 sequence (DNA): TGTGCCAGCAGTGAAGGGGACAGGGGAGGAAACATTCAGTACTTC.

J is TRBJ2-3 and V is TRBV27; 8 nucleotides align to TRBD2. There are 16 residues in the CDR3. J gave up 6 bases and V 5 bases, and 13 bases lay outside the gene matches. Germline-derived CDR1 and CDR2 are MNHEY and SMNVEV (reference sequence). CDR3 sequence (DNA): TGTGCCAGCAGTACCCTGGCTAGCGGGCTGCGGGATACGCAGTATTTT. Amino acid sequence: CASSTLASGLRDTQYF.